A single sample is the source of the 9 T cell receptor beta chains below, sequenced in a study of OX40 agonist ivuxolimab in advanced cancers. This table comes from immunoSEQ multiplex PCR, and its TCRdb copy is limited to in-frame clones, with some not included. Of around 46,000 clones in the sample, 77% are singletons; the top ten hold around 2.7%. The sample here was CD4+ or CD8+ T cells sorted from blood, taken in a trial of the OX40 agonist ivuxolimab. Receptors originate from an adult with an advanced solid tumor such as melanoma, head and neck, liver or kidney cancer.

The chain joins TRBV7-2 to TRBJ1-4; D gene ambiguous. V gave up 3 bases and J gave up 8 bases, with 10 bases separating them. The germline V gene has CDR1 SGHTA and CDR2 FQGNSA. This CDR3 has 13 amino acids. This chain's CDR3 is CASSLWTGEKLFF. CDR3 sequence (DNA): TGTGCCAGCAGCTTGTGGACGGGGGAAAAACTGTTTTTT.

The V call is TRBV7-9, the J call TRBJ1-6; D call uncertain. The length of the CDR3 is 15 residues. Trimming removed 1 base at V and 10 bases at J, with 14 bases between. Germline V gene data show CDR1 as SEHNR and CDR2 as FQNEAQ (reference sequence). Here the CDR3 reads CASSLVQTRNSPLHF. The DNA for the CDR3 is TGTGCCAGCAGCTTAGTTCAGACAAGGAACTCACCCCTCCACTTT.

This chain joins TRBV29-1 and TRBJ2-5, with 12 bases lining up with TRBD2. The CDR3 sequence is 15 residues long. Looked up from germline, CDR1 is SQVTM and CDR2 is ANQGSEA. With V trimmed by 6 bases and J by 5 bases, 10 bases remained unmatched. For the CDR3, the DNA is TGCAGCGTGGGGGGCCTAGCGGGAGGGTCGGAGACCCAGTACTTC. Translating gives CSVGGLAGGSETQYF.

The V call is TRBV9, the J call TRBJ2-1; TRBD2 aligns across 10 bases. The germline CDR1 and CDR2 sequences are SGDLS and YYNGEE. The CDR3 is 14 residues long. The J segment lost 5 bases and the V segment lost 1 base, leaving 0 bases of the junction unmatched. CDR3 amino acids: CASSVTSGNNEQFF. The CDR3 bases are TGTGCCAGCAGCGTAACTAGCGGGAACAATGAGCAGTTCTTC.

This clone was detected once. The CDR3 region is CASRAGQAANYGYTF. The DNA for the CDR3 is TGTGCCAGCAGAGCCGGACAGGCCGCTAACTATGGCTACACCTTC. The rearrangement uses TRBV2 and TRBJ1-2; 7 bases match TRBD1. The CDR3 contains 15 residues. The ends lost 6 bases at V and 0 bases at J; junction bases unmatched: 7. From germline, CDR1 is SNHLY and CDR2 FYNNEI. The full variable domain, with the rest looked up from reference TRBV2 and TRBJ1-2, is EPEVTQTPSHQVTQMGQEVILRCVPISNHLYFYWYRQILGQKVEFLVSFYNNEISEKSEIFDDQFSVERPDGSNFTLKIRSTKLEDSAMYFCASRAGQAANYGYTFGSGTRLTVV.

V and J are TRBV6-1 and TRBJ2-5; tentative D call: TRBD2 (6 bases). V was cut by 1 base and J by 5 bases, with 14 bases left in between. Per the germline V gene, CDR1 is MNHNS and CDR2 is SASEGT. The CDR3 runs 15 residues. The CDR3 region is CASSEVAVKGETQYF. The CDR3 DNA is TGTGCCAGCAGTGAAGTAGCGGTGAAGGGGGAGACCCAGTACTTC.

V and J are TRBV7-3 and TRBJ2-7, with 10 bases fitting TRBD1. The CDR3 has 15 residues. V was pared by 6 bases and J by 5 bases, with 10 bases of the junction left unmatched. Germline V lookup: CDR1 SGHTA, CDR2 FQGTGA. CDR3 sequence: CASSRTGQGSDEQYF. Written as DNA, the CDR3 is TGTGCCAGCAGTCGAACGGGACAGGGGAGTGACGAGCAGTACTTC.

The chain recombines TRBV6-5 with TRBJ1-6, with D hard to call. Trimming left V 0 bases short and J 4 bases short, with 10 bases between. This CDR3 has 16 amino acids. Looked up from germline, CDR1 is MNHEY and CDR2 is SVGAGI. The CDR3 spells CASSYSAGSYNSPLHF. CDR3 coding DNA: TGTGCCAGCAGTTACTCCGCGGGCAGTTATAATTCACCCCTCCACTTT.

This sequence joins TRBV7-8 and TRBJ1-5, with 10 bases lining up with TRBD1. This CDR3 has 16 amino acids. Trimming cost V 6 bases and J 1 base; bases outside gene matches: 6. Germline V CDR1 and CDR2: SGHVS, FQNEAQ. CDR3 amino acids: CASSHRDRGSNQPQHF. The DNA for the CDR3 is TGTGCCAGCAGTCACCGGGACAGGGGAAGCAATCAGCCCCAGCATTTT.